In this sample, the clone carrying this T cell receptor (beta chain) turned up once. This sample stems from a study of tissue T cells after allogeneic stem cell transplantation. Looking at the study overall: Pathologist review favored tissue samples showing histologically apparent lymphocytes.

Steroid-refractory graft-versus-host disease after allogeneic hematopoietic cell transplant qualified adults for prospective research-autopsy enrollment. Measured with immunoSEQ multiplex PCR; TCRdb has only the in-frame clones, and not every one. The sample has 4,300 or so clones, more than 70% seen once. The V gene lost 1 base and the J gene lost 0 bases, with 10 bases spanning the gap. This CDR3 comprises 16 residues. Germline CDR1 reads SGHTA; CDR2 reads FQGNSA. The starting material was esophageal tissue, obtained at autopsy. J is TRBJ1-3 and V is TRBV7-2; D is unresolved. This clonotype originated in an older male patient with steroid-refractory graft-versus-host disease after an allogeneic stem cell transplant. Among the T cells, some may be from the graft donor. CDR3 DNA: TGTGCCAGCAGCTTAGAACACCTTCCCTCTGGAAACACCATATATTTT. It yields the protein CASSLEHLPSGNTIYF.